The T cell receptor (beta chain) described here comes from a study of T cell repertoires in cytomegalovirus infection. Across the study: In public TCR beta signatures, there were indications of both CMV infection and matching HLA type.

This clonotype came up many times. Its target is unknown. CDR3 length: 14 amino acids. CDR1 and CDR2 from the germline V gene are MNHEY and SVGAGI. Trimming left V 0 bases short and J 8 bases short, with 13 bases between. Regarding the study as a whole: Cumulated frequencies of public TCR beta families served to identify carriers of CMV plus the relevant HLA. What dominated the ex vivo response were HLA-C-restricted CMV-specific TCR beta clonotypes.

MiXCR, applied by TCRdb to the reads, yields one record per CDR3 protein. The sample includes roughly 100,000 distinct CDR3 sequences, approximately 15% of them seen just once. Sequencing was performed on PBMCs. The chain employs TRBV6-5 and TRBJ1-2, with unresolved D. The clonotype originates from a human donor in good health (CMV status not recorded). Some clones in this sample may be carry-over from other donors' samples. The CDR3 DNA follows: TGTGCCAGCAGTTACTCGTCAACAATCGGCGGCTACACCTTC. This encodes CASSYSSTIGGYTF.